The clone carrying this T cell receptor beta chain was counted a few times. Its target is not known. Absent ophthalmopathy progression within 18 months defined stable Graves' hyperthyroidism. PBMCs came from more than 8.5 ml fresh peripheral blood. This CDR3 region has 14 residues. Trimming cost V 1 base and J 5 bases; bases outside gene matches: 5. Germline CDR1 is SGHRS and CDR2 is YFSETQ. These data originate in a study of T cells in Graves' hyperthyroidism and ophthalmopathy. The study's findings and limits: Stable hyperthyroidism was told apart from ophthalmopathy by a model built on 13 V-J features.

TCR beta CDR3 region amplification was performed from RNA transcripts. First-round RT-PCR targeting the TCR CDR3 was performed with the HTBI primer set. Using its own MiXCR run on the multiplex PCR reads, TCRdb lists one record per CDR3 protein. The repertoire has a few hundred thousand distinct CDR3 sequences, about 15% of them found once; the top ten carry about 31%. The chain is built from TRBV5-1 and TRBJ2-5, with TRBD2 matching over 7 bases. The material sequenced was blood. This receptor was taken from a woman aged 25 to 45 with Graves' hyperthyroidism. CDR3 protein: CASSLISSGETQYF. The CDR3 nucleotides read TGCGCCAGCAGCTTGATAAGTAGCGGGGAGACCCAGTACTTC. Looking up the rest from reference TRBV5-1 and TRBJ2-5 gives the full variable domain: KAGVTQTPRYLIKTRGQQVTLSCSPISGHRSVSWYQQTPGQGLQFLFEYFSETQRNKGNFPGRFSGRQFSNSRSEMNVSTLELGDSALYLCASSLISSGETQYFGPGTRLLVL.